This TCR beta chain was found in a study of cytomegalovirus exposure and HLA in healthy donors. The PCR employed 60 Vbeta primers together with 13 Jbeta primers. In the original processing: Around 9.9 million shared chains were among the about 80 million unique TCR beta chains that a later analysis counted. Assay: immunoSEQ multiplex PCR; the TCRdb copy retains only in-frame clones and omits some. That table gives V, J and clone size, and the DNA gave D and trimming. The repertoire holds about 180,000 clones, over 70% seen once, with around 3.4% in the top ten. In germline, CDR1 is SGHTA, CDR2 FQGTGA. V was cut by 5 bases and J by 7 bases, with 14 bases left in between. CDR3 length: 13 residues.

The sequence was collected from an older woman in good health and CMV-seropositive. Sequencing was done on a sample of PBMCs. The genes are TRBV7-3 and TRBJ1-1; D may be TRBD1 (6 bases). CDR3 nucleotide sequence: TGTGCCAGCAGCGCAAGATTAGGGGGTGAAGCTTTCTTT. Translation: CASSARLGGEAFF.